Shown below are 2 T cell receptor beta chains from a single sample sequenced in a study of technical replicates of blood from a few donors. TCRdb keeps only in-frame clones here, not all; method: immunoSEQ multiplex PCR. The sample lists roughly 45,000 clones; approximately 90% were seen once. Sequences were obtained from PBMCs. The receptors were gathered from a human donor in good health. Some clones in this sample may be carry-over from other donors' samples.

This clone has just one count. The V and J genes are TRBV5-6 and TRBJ2-7; 7 bases fit TRBD1. The V gene's germline CDR1 is SGHDT and CDR2 YYEEEE. The V segment lost 0 bases and the J segment 2 bases; nucleotides outside the gene matches: 5. The CDR3 has 15 amino acids. The CDR3 DNA follows: TGTGCCAGCAGCTTGGGGGCAGGACAGGCCTACGAGCAGTACTTC. Amino acids: CASSLGAGQAYEQYF.

This rearrangement joins TRBV28 to TRBJ1-6; D remains unclear. The V end lost 7 bases, the J end lost 5 bases, and 6 bases lay between the germline ends. This CDR3 has 12 amino acids. Germline-derived CDR1 and CDR2 are MDHEN and SYDVKM. The CDR3 reads CASNSNNSPLHF. The CDR3, as DNA: TGTGCCAGCAACTCAAATAATTCACCCCTCCACTTT.